This T cell receptor (beta chain) was obtained from a study of read filtering for tumor transcriptome and immune sequencing. This clonotype was seen at least ten times. Its antigen is currently unknown. Study-wide results and caveats: Dropping single-read clonotypes raised IR-seq and RNA-seq shared-clonotype correlation. Single-read clonotypes: around 81% of IR-seq clonotypes (around 4% of reads), almost 75% of RNA-seq clonotypes (nearly 45% of reads). Even smaller IR-seq throughput identified most shared clonotypes.

Molecular barcoded adaptors covering alpha/delta and beta/gamma chains were used on approximately 400 ng RNA. TCRdb reprocessed the reads with MiXCR, giving one entry per CDR3 protein. The sample comprises about 35,000 distinct CDR3 sequences, roughly an eighth of which are singletons, and less than 9% rests with the top ten. V lost 2 bases and J lost 1; bases outside the gene matches: 7. The CDR3 consists of 16 residues. Per the germline V gene, CDR1 is SGHRS and CDR2 is YFSETQ. This receptor was identified in a donor aged 40 or over with multiple myeloma. Sequenced: a population of CD138-negative cells sorted from bone marrow. V gene TRBV5-1 combines with J gene TRBJ1-1; 8 bases align to TRBD1. The CDR3 DNA reads TGCGCCAGCAGCTTTGGTTCTGGACAGGGGAACACTGAAGCTTTCTTT. It is translated as CASSFGSGQGNTEAFF.